The 15 T cell receptor beta chains in this list originate from one sample, sequenced in a study of cytomegalovirus exposure and HLA in healthy donors. Primers for the PCR totalled 60 Vbeta and 13 Jbeta. Profiled with immunoSEQ multiplex PCR; TCRdb holds only in-frame clones, not every one. This listing includes about 58,000 clones. Sequencing used PBMCs. These receptors were taken from a woman aged 18 to 35 in good health and CMV-seronegative.

The chain has TRBV7-6 and TRBJ1-1; D possibly corresponds to TRBD1 (6 bases). Germline CDR1 is SGHVS and CDR2 is FNYEAQ. The CDR3 covers 13 residues. Trimming removed 6 bases from V and 3 bases from J, with 11 bases in between. The CDR3 nucleotides are TGTGCCAGCAGAAAGGGGGGGGACACTGAAGCTTTCTTT. Amino acid sequence: CASRKGGDTEAFF.

The rearrangement links TRBV5-1 to TRBJ1-1; TRBD1 aligns across 10 bases. With 3 bases clipped from V and 1 base from J, the junction kept 9 bases outside the gene matches. The CDR3 runs 17 residues. From germline, CDR1 is SGHRS and CDR2 YFSETQ. Here the CDR3 DNA reads TGCGCCAGCAGCTCCCGCTTCAGGACAGGGGGGAACACTGAAGCTTTCTTT. Amino acids: CASSSRFRTGGNTEAFF.

The chain combines TRBV6-5 with TRBJ2-5; tentatively, D is TRBD2 (5 bases). V lost 0 bases and J lost 5, with 16 bases in between. The CDR3 is 16 residues long. Germline CDR1 and CDR2: MNHEY and SVGAGI. The CDR3 DNA reads TGTGCCAGCAGTTACTCAGGGAGTCGGTTCGGGGAGACCCAGTACTTC. Residues: CASSYSGSRFGETQYF.

The genes are TRBV18 and TRBJ1-1; D not resolved. This CDR3 has 16 residues. The germline V and J ends were trimmed by 6 bases and 0 bases, with 17 bases remaining between them. Germline V CDR1 and CDR2: KGHSH, LQKENI. DNA for the CDR3: TGTGCCAGCTCTGGCCTAAGGCGGCCTCTGAACACTGAAGCTTTCTTT. This translates into CASSGLRRPLNTEAFF.

V gene TRBV18 combines with J gene TRBJ2-3, with D perhaps TRBD1 (6 bases). Germline V gene sequence: CDR1 KGHSH, CDR2 LQKENI. The CDR3 extends over 14 amino acids. The V end was cut by 2 bases, the J end by 8 bases, with 14 bases between. CDR3 in amino acids: CASSPGGAPITQYF. CDR3 DNA: TGTGCCAGCTCACCAGGGGGCGCCCCCATTACGCAGTATTTT.

This sequence joins TRBV9 and TRBJ1-6; D ambiguous. The CDR3 is 13 amino acids. With 4 bases removed from V and 9 bases from J, the gap between germline ends came to 11 bases. The germline CDR1 and CDR2 sequences are SGDLS and YYNGEE. The CDR3 loop reads CASSSEVLSPLHF. The CDR3 nucleotides are TGTGCCAGCAGCTCAGAGGTGCTTTCACCCCTCCACTTT.

The chain combines TRBV10-3 with TRBJ1-5; D is unresolved. The germline V gene encodes CDR1 ENHRY and CDR2 SYGVKD. The V and J ends lost 2 bases and 3 bases respectively, with 11 bases between them. There are 15 residues in the CDR3. CDR3 DNA sequence: TGTGCCATCAGTGAGACGGGAGCCAACAATCAGCCCCAGCATTTT. Its translation: CAISETGANNQPQHF.

The V gene is TRBV5-6, the J gene TRBJ2-3, with TRBD2 identical over 10 bases. V lost 4 bases and J lost 5; bases outside the gene matches: 10. CDR1 and CDR2 from the germline V gene are SGHDT and YYEEEE. CDR3 length: 16 residues. The CDR3, as DNA: TGTGCCAGCAGCCTCGAGCGGGAGGGTATGGGAGATACGCAGTATTTT. Amino acids: CASSLEREGMGDTQYF.

The gene calls are TRBV19 and TRBJ1-5; a possible D gene is TRBD1 (5 bases). The CDR3 runs 15 residues. The germline gives CDR1 LNHDA, CDR2 SQIVND (reference sequence). Deletions cut 3 bases from V and 5 bases from J, with 14 bases between. The DNA of the CDR3 is TGTGCCAGTAGTATGACTGGGGCTCCCTATCAGCCCCAGCATTTT. It yields the protein CASSMTGAPYQPQHF.

J is TRBJ2-7 and V is TRBV19; D may be TRBD1 (6 bases). Germline V gives CDR1 LNHDA, CDR2 SQIVND (reference sequence). V lost 4 bases, J lost 5 bases, and 15 bases lay in between. CDR3 length: 14 residues. The CDR3 DNA sequence: TGTGCCAGTAGTACACAGGGATCGCGCCACGAGCAGTACTTC. This sequence encodes CASSTQGSRHEQYF.

V is TRBV6-5 and J is TRBJ2-7; TRBD2 is a possible D gene (6 bases). The CDR3 is made up of 14 amino acids. Deletions cut 0 bases from V and 2 bases from J, with 8 bases between. Germline V lookup: CDR1 MNHEY, CDR2 SVGAGI. CDR3 bases: TGTGCCAGCAGTTACTCGCGGGGAACCTACGAGCAGTACTTC. It encodes CASSYSRGTYEQYF.

About this clone itself: A junction end diverges from the germline sequence, so it may reflect a read error. The rearrangement links TRBV13 to TRBJ2-5, with a tentative D call TRBD2 (5 bases). CDR1 is PRHDT, CDR2 FYEKMQ, per germline (reference sequence). This CDR3 is built from 13 residues. CDR3 nucleotides: TGTGCCAGCAGCCTAGGACTGAGGGAGACCCAGTACTTC. Translation gives CASSLGLRETQYF.

The chain combines TRBV5-1 with TRBJ2-7; D perhaps matches TRBD1 (6 bases). The CDR3 is made up of 14 amino acids. Trimming took off 4 bases at V and 0 bases at J, with 11 bases between the two ends. CDR1 SGHRS and CDR2 YFSETQ come from the germline V gene. The DNA of the CDR3 is TGCGCCAGCAGCCCCCAGGGGTTCTCCTACGAGCAGTACTTC. Translation gives CASSPQGFSYEQYF.

This chain connects TRBV30 to TRBJ2-1; 8 bases are shared with TRBD2. Germline CDR1 and CDR2: GTSNPN and SVGIG (reference sequence). V shed 2 bases and J 12 bases; nucleotides not matched to a gene: 9. The CDR3 has 13 residues. The chain's CDR3 is CAWSSQAGAAQFF. DNA for the CDR3: TGTGCCTGGAGTTCGCAAGCGGGAGCCGCGCAGTTCTTC. The full variable domain, completed using reference TRBV30 and TRBJ2-1, is SQTIHQWPATLVQPVGSPLSLECTVEGTSNPNLYWYRQAAGRGLQLLFYSVGIGQISSEVPQNLSASRPQDRQFILSSKKLLLSDSGFYLCAWSSQAGAAQFFGPGTRLTVL.

The rearrangement joins TRBV6-5 to TRBJ2-7, with 9 bases identical to TRBD2. CDR1 and CDR2 from the germline V gene are MNHEY and SVGAGI. J was trimmed by 2 bases and V by 10 bases; bases with no gene match: 9. There are 14 residues in the CDR3. CDR3 amino acids: CATTVAGETYEQYF. CDR3 bases: TGTGCCACCACGGTAGCGGGAGAAACCTACGAGCAGTACTTC.